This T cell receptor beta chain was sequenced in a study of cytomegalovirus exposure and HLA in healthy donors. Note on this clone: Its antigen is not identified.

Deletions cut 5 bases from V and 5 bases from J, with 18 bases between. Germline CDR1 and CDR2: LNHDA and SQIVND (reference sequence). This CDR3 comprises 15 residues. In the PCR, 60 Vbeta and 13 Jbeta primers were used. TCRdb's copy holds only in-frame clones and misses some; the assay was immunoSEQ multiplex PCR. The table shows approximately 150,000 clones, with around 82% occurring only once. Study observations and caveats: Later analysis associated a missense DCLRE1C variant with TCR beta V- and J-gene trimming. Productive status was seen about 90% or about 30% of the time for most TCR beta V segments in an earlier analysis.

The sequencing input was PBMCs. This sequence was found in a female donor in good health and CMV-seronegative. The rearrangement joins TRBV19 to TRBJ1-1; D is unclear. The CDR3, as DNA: TGTGCCAGTAGTCCCCGGCCCGTGGGAGGTACTGAAGCTTTCTTT. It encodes CASSPRPVGGTEAFF.